A selection of T cell receptor beta chains follows, all from one sample in a study of beta chain features in type 1 diabetes. Sequencing used immunoSEQ multiplex PCR; TCRdb keeps in-frame clones, though not all of them. Seen here are about 240,000 clones, over 11% observed once, and the top ten hold approximately 0.018%. Sequencing was done on a sample of naive CD4+ T cells from blood. All receptors come from a man aged 25-45 years with type 1 diabetes. Both conserved end residues are part of each CDR3. The D gene is left open where the match is weak. Size tells how often a clone was seen (once, few, many) or the class of an expanded clone, and some rows leave it out.

abundance: NA
d_gene: NA
v_gene: TRBV25-1
j_gene: TRBJ2-5
CDR3aa: CASSEWEGAETQYF
CDR3nt: TGTGCCAGCAGTGAATGGGAAGGGGCGGAGACCCAGTACTTC

abundance: NA
d_gene: NA
v_gene: TRBV6-6
j_gene: TRBJ1-5
CDR3aa: CASIRGDSNQPQHF
CDR3nt: TGTGCCAGCATCAGGGGCGATAGCAATCAGCCCCAGCATTTT

abundance: NA
d_gene: TRBD2
v_gene: TRBV4-2
j_gene: TRBJ2-3
CDR3aa: CASSQVAGGQTDTQYF
CDR3nt: TGTGCCAGCAGCCAAGTAGCGGGGGGGCAGACAGATACGCAGTATTTT

abundance: few
d_gene: TRBD2
v_gene: TRBV5-4
j_gene: TRBJ2-1
CDR3aa: CASRGAGGDNEQFF
CDR3nt: TGTGCCAGCAGGGGAGCGGGGGGGGACAATGAGCAGTTCTTC

abundance: NA
d_gene: NA
v_gene: TRBV18
j_gene: TRBJ2-7
CDR3aa: CASSTSGSSSYEQYF
CDR3nt: TGTGCCAGCTCAACATCAGGTTCCAGCTCCTACGAGCAGTACTTC

abundance: NA
d_gene: TRBD2
v_gene: TRBV7-2
j_gene: TRBJ2-2
CDR3aa: CASSPSGINTGELFF
CDR3nt: TGTGCCAGCAGCCCTAGCGGGATAAACACCGGGGAGCTGTTTTTT

abundance: NA
d_gene: TRBD2
v_gene: TRBV18
j_gene: TRBJ2-7
CDR3aa: CASSPQTGLAGVDEQYF
CDR3nt: TGTGCCAGCTCACCCCAGACGGGACTAGCGGGAGTTGACGAGCAGTACTTC

abundance: NA
d_gene: NA
v_gene: TRBV18
j_gene: TRBJ2-1
CDR3aa: CASSPPAVNEQFF
CDR3nt: TGTGCCAGCTCACCACCGGCCGTCAATGAGCAGTTCTTC

abundance: few
d_gene: NA
v_gene: TRBV5-4
j_gene: TRBJ2-3
CDR3aa: CASSSLSGGTDTQYF
CDR3nt: TGTGCCAGCAGCTCGCTTTCGGGGGGCACAGATACGCAGTATTTT

abundance: NA
d_gene: NA
v_gene: TRBV6-5
j_gene: TRBJ2-7
CDR3aa: CASSYSSGGTYEQYF
CDR3nt: TGTGCCAGCAGTTACTCGTCAGGGGGGACCTACGAGCAGTACTTC

abundance: few
d_gene: TRBD1
v_gene: TRBV7-2
j_gene: TRBJ1-5
CDR3aa: CASTHLTGGSNQPQHF
CDR3nt: TGTGCCAGCACCCACCTGACAGGGGGCTCCAATCAGCCCCAGCATTTT

abundance: NA
d_gene: TRBD1
v_gene: TRBV30
j_gene: TRBJ1-1
CDR3aa: CAWSVQGDGEAFF
CDR3nt: TGTGCCTGGAGTGTACAGGGGGATGGTGAAGCTTTCTTT

abundance: few
d_gene: TRBD1
v_gene: TRBV19
j_gene: TRBJ2-5
CDR3aa: CASSMGQVQETQYF
CDR3nt: TGTGCCAGTAGTATGGGACAGGTACAAGAGACCCAGTACTTC

abundance: few
d_gene: TRBD1
v_gene: TRBV11-2
j_gene: TRBJ2-5
CDR3aa: CASSPGTGEETQYF
CDR3nt: TGTGCCAGCAGCCCCGGGACAGGGGAAGAGACCCAGTACTTC

abundance: few
d_gene: TRBD1
v_gene: TRBV30
j_gene: TRBJ2-7
CDR3aa: CACSGTGVYEQYF
CDR3nt: TGTGCCTGTTCCGGGACAGGGGTGTACGAGCAGTACTTC

abundance: few
d_gene: TRBD2
v_gene: TRBV25-1
j_gene: TRBJ2-1
CDR3aa: CASTGRERGGYNEQFF
CDR3nt: TGTGCCAGCACCGGAAGGGAGCGGGGGGGTTACAATGAGCAGTTCTTC

abundance: NA
d_gene: TRBD1
v_gene: TRBV7-9
j_gene: TRBJ1-1
CDR3aa: CASSLMEGAVAFF
CDR3nt: TGTGCCAGCAGCTTAATGGAGGGGGCAGTCGCTTTCTTT

abundance: NA
d_gene: NA
v_gene: TRBV29-1
j_gene: TRBJ2-1
CDR3aa: CSVEEVSGVNEQFF
CDR3nt: TGCAGCGTTGAAGAAGTGTCCGGGGTCAATGAGCAGTTCTTC

abundance: NA
d_gene: TRBD1
v_gene: TRBV4-1
j_gene: TRBJ1-5
CDR3aa: CASSAPGQGNQPQHF
CDR3nt: TGCGCCAGCAGCGCCCCGGGACAGGGCAATCAGCCCCAGCATTTT

abundance: few
d_gene: NA
v_gene: TRBV29-1
j_gene: TRBJ2-2
CDR3aa: CSGQNTGELFF
CDR3nt: TGCAGTGGACAGAACACCGGGGAGCTGTTTTTT

abundance: few
d_gene: TRBD1
v_gene: TRBV18
j_gene: TRBJ1-2
CDR3aa: CASSRQGTGGYTF
CDR3nt: TGTGCCAGCTCACGACAGGGTACGGGCGGCTACACCTTC

abundance: NA
d_gene: TRBD1
v_gene: TRBV5-4
j_gene: TRBJ2-3
CDR3aa: CASSHGTVSTDTQYF
CDR3nt: TGCGCCAGCAGCCACGGGACAGTCAGCACAGATACGCAGTATTTT

abundance: NA
d_gene: NA
v_gene: TRBV5-1
j_gene: TRBJ1-1
CDR3aa: CASSLGQPNTEAFF
CDR3nt: TGCGCCAGCAGCTTGGGACAGCCGAACACTGAAGCTTTCTTT

abundance: NA
d_gene: TRBD2
v_gene: TRBV6-5
j_gene: TRBJ2-7
CDR3aa: CASSYSSLRGAYEQYF
CDR3nt: TGTGCCAGCAGTTACTCGAGTTTGCGGGGGGCGTACGAGCAGTACTTC

abundance: NA
d_gene: NA
v_gene: TRBV4-1
j_gene: TRBJ2-1
CDR3aa: CASSPTIDEQFF
CDR3nt: TGCGCCAGCAGCCCGACTATCGATGAGCAGTTCTTC

abundance: NA
d_gene: TRBD1
v_gene: TRBV18
j_gene: TRBJ2-7
CDR3aa: CASSLDRGSEQYF
CDR3nt: TGTGCCAGCTCACTAGACAGGGGGTCCGAGCAGTACTTC

abundance: few
d_gene: NA
v_gene: TRBV30
j_gene: TRBJ1-1
CDR3aa: CAWSPSNTEAFF
CDR3nt: TGTGCCTGGAGTCCATCGAACACTGAAGCTTTCTTT

abundance: few
d_gene: TRBD1
v_gene: TRBV25-1
j_gene: TRBJ2-1
CDR3aa: CASRASTGDLAYNEQFF
CDR3nt: TGTGCCAGCAGAGCCTCTACAGGGGATCTCGCCTACAATGAGCAGTTCTTC

abundance: NA
d_gene: NA
v_gene: TRBV4-1
j_gene: TRBJ1-1
CDR3aa: CASSHPQGRNTEAFF
CDR3nt: TGCGCCAGCAGCCATCCCCAGGGGAGAAACACTGAAGCTTTCTTT

abundance: few
d_gene: TRBD1
v_gene: TRBV2
j_gene: TRBJ2-2
CDR3aa: CASREQGVESGELFF
CDR3nt: TGTGCCAGCAGGGAACAGGGGGTAGAGTCCGGGGAGCTGTTTTTT

abundance: few
d_gene: TRBD2
v_gene: TRBV11-3
j_gene: TRBJ2-3
CDR3aa: CASSLGSGEADTQYF
CDR3nt: TGTGCCAGCAGCTTAGGTAGCGGGGAGGCAGATACGCAGTATTTT

abundance: NA
d_gene: NA
v_gene: TRBV6-1
j_gene: TRBJ1-1
CDR3aa: CASSEGTVANTEAFF
CDR3nt: TGTGCCAGCAGTGAAGGGACAGTAGCGAACACTGAAGCTTTCTTT

abundance: once
d_gene: TRBD1
v_gene: TRBV6-5
j_gene: TRBJ2-1
CDR3aa: CASSERSGTAQFF
CDR3nt: TGTGCCAGCAGTGAACGTTCGGGGACAGCGCAGTTCTTC

abundance: few
d_gene: TRBD1
v_gene: TRBV18
j_gene: TRBJ1-2
CDR3aa: CASSASTGDGGYTF
CDR3nt: TGTGCCAGCTCAGCTTCGACAGGGGACGGGGGCTACACCTTC

abundance: once
d_gene: TRBD1
v_gene: TRBV5-1
j_gene: TRBJ2-1
CDR3aa: CASSLDGTGIHNEQFF
CDR3nt: TGCGCCAGCAGCTTGGATGGGACAGGGATCCACAATGAGCAGTTCTTC

abundance: few
d_gene: NA
v_gene: TRBV7-9
j_gene: TRBJ2-7
CDR3aa: CASSKTSYEQYF
CDR3nt: TGTGCCAGCAGCAAGACTTCCTACGAGCAGTACTTC

abundance: few
d_gene: NA
v_gene: TRBV7-2
j_gene: TRBJ1-1
CDR3aa: CASSPRGTEAFF
CDR3nt: TGTGCCAGCAGCCCGAGGGGGACGGAAGCTTTCTTT

abundance: NA
d_gene: NA
v_gene: TRBV11-2
j_gene: TRBJ2-2
CDR3aa: CASSSTGELFF
CDR3nt: TGTGCCAGCAGCTCAACCGGGGAGCTGTTTTTT

abundance: NA
d_gene: NA
v_gene: TRBV5-1
j_gene: TRBJ2-3
CDR3aa: CASSLGGSRSSTDTQYF
CDR3nt: TGCGCCAGCAGCTTGGGTGGCAGTCGTTCTAGCACAGATACGCAGTATTTT

abundance: NA
d_gene: TRBD2
v_gene: TRBV15
j_gene: TRBJ2-3
CDR3aa: CATSRDLWGGEDTQYF
CDR3nt: TGTGCCACCAGCAGAGATCTATGGGGGGGGGAGGATACGCAGTATTTT

abundance: NA
d_gene: NA
v_gene: TRBV5-1
j_gene: TRBJ2-5
CDR3aa: CASSLGHPDSETQYF
CDR3nt: TGCGCCAGCAGCTTGGGACACCCGGACTCAGAGACCCAGTACTTC

abundance: NA
d_gene: NA
v_gene: TRBV5-1
j_gene: TRBJ1-1
CDR3aa: CASSLGALAKAEAFF
CDR3nt: TGCGCCAGCAGCTTGGGGGCCCTGGCAAAGGCTGAAGCTTTCTTT

abundance: NA
d_gene: TRBD2
v_gene: TRBV4-1
j_gene: TRBJ2-7
CDR3aa: CASSQRLAGKYEQYF
CDR3nt: TGCGCCAGCAGCCAACGGCTAGCGGGAAAGTACGAGCAGTACTTC

abundance: NA
d_gene: NA
v_gene: TRBV6-5
j_gene: TRBJ1-5
CDR3aa: CASSYSSVSGDQPQHF
CDR3nt: TGTGCCAGCAGTTACTCGTCAGTGTCAGGGGATCAGCCCCAGCATTTT

abundance: few
d_gene: TRBD1
v_gene: TRBV25-1
j_gene: TRBJ2-3
CDR3aa: CASSGRTGAGDTQYF
CDR3nt: TGTGCCAGCAGTGGCCGGACAGGTGCGGGAGATACGCAGTATTTT

abundance: NA
d_gene: TRBD2
v_gene: TRBV7-6
j_gene: TRBJ2-1
CDR3aa: CASSPKLAGVNNEQFF
CDR3nt: TGTGCCAGCAGCCCAAAATTAGCGGGGGTCAACAATGAGCAGTTCTTC

abundance: NA
d_gene: NA
v_gene: TRBV18
j_gene: TRBJ1-1
CDR3aa: CASSLREDTEAFF
CDR3nt: TGTGCCAGCTCACTCCGAGAGGACACTGAAGCTTTCTTT

abundance: NA
d_gene: NA
v_gene: TRBV29-1
j_gene: TRBJ2-3
CDR3aa: CSVERDSGDTQYF
CDR3nt: TGCAGCGTTGAGAGGGACAGCGGGGATACGCAGTATTTT

abundance: NA
d_gene: NA
v_gene: TRBV2
j_gene: TRBJ1-5
CDR3aa: CAAGRSGQPQHF
CDR3nt: TGTGCTGCCGGCCGGTCGGGTCAGCCCCAGCATTTT

abundance: NA
d_gene: TRBD2
v_gene: TRBV29-1
j_gene: TRBJ2-3
CDR3aa: CSAALAGVADTQYF
CDR3nt: TGCAGCGCCGCACTAGCGGGAGTTGCAGATACGCAGTATTTT

abundance: NA
d_gene: NA
v_gene: TRBV30
j_gene: TRBJ2-1
CDR3aa: CARGTYNEQFF
CDR3nt: TGTGCGAGGGGGACATACAATGAGCAGTTCTTC

abundance: NA
d_gene: NA
v_gene: TRBV6-1
j_gene: TRBJ2-7
CDR3aa: CASSERGYEQYF
CDR3nt: TGTGCCAGCAGTGAAAGGGGCTACGAGCAGTACTTC

abundance: NA
d_gene: NA
v_gene: TRBV11-2
j_gene: TRBJ1-5
CDR3aa: CASSFRQDYQPQHF
CDR3nt: TGTGCCAGCAGTTTCCGACAGGACTATCAGCCCCAGCATTTT

abundance: NA
d_gene: TRBD2
v_gene: TRBV15
j_gene: TRBJ2-7
CDR3aa: CATSRRGLADSYEQYF
CDR3nt: TGTGCCACCAGCAGAAGGGGACTAGCCGACTCCTACGAGCAGTACTTC